This entry lists 8 T cell receptor beta chains sequenced from one sample in a study of T cell responses to AZD1222 COVID-19 vaccine. Profiling relied on immunoSEQ multiplex PCR, and the TCRdb table lists in-frame clones only, not all of them. The sample consists of some 110,000 clones, 93% of them appearing once. The sample in question was peripheral blood, obtained on day 0 of AZD1222 vaccination. The receptors were gathered from an adult in good health.

The chain uses TRBV24-1 and TRBJ1-1; maybe TRBD1 (5 bases). There are 15 residues in the CDR3. CDR1 and CDR2 (germline): KGHDR, SFDVKD. V dropped 2 bases and J dropped 4 bases, with 13 bases sitting between them. The CDR3 spells CATSDCGRGVTEAFF. DNA for the CDR3: TGTGCCACCAGTGATTGTGGTAGAGGGGTCACTGAAGCTTTCTTT.

The chain combines TRBV18 with TRBJ1-3, with unresolved D. Germline-derived CDR1 and CDR2 are KGHSH and LQKENI. The V end was cut by 3 bases, the J end by 1 base, with 10 bases between. This CDR3 spans 15 amino acids. The CDR3 sequence is CASSPQESSGNTIYF. CDR3 nucleotide sequence: TGTGCCAGCTCACCCCAGGAGTCGTCTGGAAACACCATATATTTT.

The chain carries TRBV3-1 (or the pseudogene TRBV3-2) and TRBJ2-1; 11 bases agree with TRBD2. Germline trimming cut 4 bases from V and 12 bases from J; bases unmatched to any gene: 17. Looked up from germline, CDR1 is LGHDT and CDR2 is YNNKEL (reference sequence). The CDR3 spans 17 residues. The CDR3, as DNA: TGTGCCAGCAGCCTGCTAGCGGGAGGTCAAATCCGCGGTGGGCAGTTCTTC. Protein: CASSLLAGGQIRGGQFF.

This clone was picked up one time. The chain combines TRBV4-1 with TRBJ1-5, with D uncertain. Germline CDR1 reads MGHRA; CDR2 reads YSYEKL. This CDR3 is 14 amino acids long. The germline V and J ends were trimmed by 6 bases and 6 bases, with 15 bases remaining between them. Written as DNA, the CDR3 is TGCGCCAGCAGTCTTTTTTGGGTCCGTCAGCCCCAGCATTTT. Its translation is CASSLFWVRQPQHF.

The CDR3 loop is CASSQKQGTNYGYTF. The CDR3 bases are TGTGCCAGCAGCCAGAAACAGGGGACTAACTATGGCTACACCTTC. V gene TRBV6-5 combines with J gene TRBJ1-2, with 7 positions matching TRBD1. The CDR3 sequence is 15 residues long. Trimming at V came to 6 bases and at J to 0 bases, leaving 7 bases not matched to a gene. CDR1 is MNHEY, CDR2 SVGAGI, per germline.

J is TRBJ2-3 and V is TRBV6-5; 7 bases map to TRBD2. The junction had 5 bases not matched to a gene; V was cut back by 6 bases and J by 2 bases. CDR3 size: 14 residues. CDR1 and CDR2 from the germline V gene are MNHEY and SVGAGI. The DNA of the CDR3 is TGTGCCAGCAGGGGGGGGATTTACACAGATACGCAGTATTTT. It is translated as CASRGGIYTDTQYF.

The gene calls are TRBV6-2 or TRBV6-3 and TRBJ1-5; D ambiguous. Looked up from germline, CDR1 is MNHEY and CDR2 is SVGEGT. Trimming stripped 4 bases from V and 6 bases from J, with 10 bases between. The CDR3 contains 13 residues. Written as DNA, the CDR3 is TGTGCCAGCAGTTCGCGGGGAAGTCAGCCCCAGCATTTT. Protein: CASSSRGSQPQHF.

This clone was recorded once. This rearrangement joins TRBV28 to TRBJ1-5; D remains ambiguous. The CDR3 has 15 amino acids. In germline, CDR1 is MDHEN, CDR2 SYDVKM. V lost 10 bases, J lost 0 bases, and 16 bases lay in between. The CDR3 nucleotides are TGTGCCACCGGCCCAATTAATTATAGCAATCAGCCCCAGCATTTT. Its translation: CATGPINYSNQPQHF. Together with reference TRBV28 and TRBJ1-5, the CDR3 gives the full variable domain: DVKVTQSSRYLVKRTGEKVFLECVQDMDHENMFWYRQDPGLGLRLIYFSYDVKMKEKGDIPEGYSVSREKKERFSLILESASTNQTSMYLCATGPINYSNQPQHFGDGTRLSIL.